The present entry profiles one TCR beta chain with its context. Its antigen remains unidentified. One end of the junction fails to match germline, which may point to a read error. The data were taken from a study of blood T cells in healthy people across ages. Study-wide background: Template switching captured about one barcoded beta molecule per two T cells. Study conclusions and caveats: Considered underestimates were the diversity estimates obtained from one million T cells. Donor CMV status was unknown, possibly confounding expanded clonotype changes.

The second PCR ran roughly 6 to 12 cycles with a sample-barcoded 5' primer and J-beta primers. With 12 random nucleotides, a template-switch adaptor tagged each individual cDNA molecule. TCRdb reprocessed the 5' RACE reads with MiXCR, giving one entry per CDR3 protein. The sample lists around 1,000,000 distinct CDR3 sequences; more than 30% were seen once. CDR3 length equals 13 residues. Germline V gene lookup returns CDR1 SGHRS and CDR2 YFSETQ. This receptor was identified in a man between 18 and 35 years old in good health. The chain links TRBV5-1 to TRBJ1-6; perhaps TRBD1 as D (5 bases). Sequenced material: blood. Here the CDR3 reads CASTRDDGSPPHF. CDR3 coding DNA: TGCGCCAGCACCAGGGACGATGGTTCACCCCCCCACTTT.